This T cell receptor beta chain was recorded in a study of cytomegalovirus exposure and HLA in healthy donors. In the study overall: Early released data had approximately 86 million unique TCRs, all coming from HLA-typed donors.

Turning to this clone: Antigen unknown.

General study points: In presence/absence analyses, roughly uniform sequencing depth across donors was assumed. TCR beta chains numbering 164 were designated cytomegalovirus-associated.

CDR3 length: 16 residues. CDR1 and CDR2 (germline): SGHDT, YYEEEE. V lost 2 bases, J lost 0 bases, and 2 bases stayed unmatched. The PCR ran on 60 Vbeta and 13 Jbeta primers. Clones were sequenced by immunoSEQ multiplex PCR, and TCRdb holds only the in-frame ones, with some missing. The sample holds 100,000 to 150,000 clones, 70% to 80% seen once. The chain combines TRBV5-6 with TRBJ1-5; 10 bases align to TRBD1. This receptor was taken from a human donor in good health. Sample: PBMCs. CDR3 region: CASSFGTGDSNQPQHF. The CDR3, as DNA: TGTGCCAGCAGCTTCGGGACAGGGGATAGCAATCAGCCCCAGCATTTT.